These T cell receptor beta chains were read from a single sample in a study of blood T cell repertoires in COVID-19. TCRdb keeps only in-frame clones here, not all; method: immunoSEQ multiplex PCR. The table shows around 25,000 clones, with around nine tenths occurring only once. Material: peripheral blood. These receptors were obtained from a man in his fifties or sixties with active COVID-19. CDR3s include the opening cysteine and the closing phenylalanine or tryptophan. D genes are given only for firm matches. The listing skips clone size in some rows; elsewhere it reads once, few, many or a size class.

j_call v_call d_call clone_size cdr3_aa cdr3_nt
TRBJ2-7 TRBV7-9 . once CASSLAGQNVRYF TGTGCCAGCAGCTTAGCCGGACAGAACGTTCGGTACTTC
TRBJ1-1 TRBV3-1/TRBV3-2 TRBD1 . CASSGTGTAIFTEAFF TGTGCCAGCAGCGGGACCGGGACAGCCATTTTCACTGAAGCTTTCTTT
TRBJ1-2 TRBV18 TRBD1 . CASSPTGQALGYTF TGTGCCAGCTCACCGACGGGACAGGCCCTAGGCTACACCTTC
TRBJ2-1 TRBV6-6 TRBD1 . CASSNRDRGGNEQFF TGTGCCAGCAGTAACCGGGACAGGGGCGGCAATGAGCAGTTCTTC
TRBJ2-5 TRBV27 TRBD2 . CASSLFGGETQYF TGTGCCAGCAGTTTATTCGGGGGGGAGACCCAGTACTTC
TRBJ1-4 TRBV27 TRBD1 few CASNWRTGTEKLFF TGTGCCAGCAATTGGAGGACAGGGACGGAAAAACTGTTTTTT
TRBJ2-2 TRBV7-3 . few CASSLTGGNTGELFF TGTGCCAGCAGCTTAACCGGGGGTAACACCGGGGAGCTGTTTTTT
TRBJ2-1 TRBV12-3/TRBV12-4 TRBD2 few CASSLVGGGQKVF TGTGCCAGCAGTTTAGTCGGGGGGGGACAAAAGGTCTTC
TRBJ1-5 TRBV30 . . CAWSRGVDSNQPQHF TGTGCCTGGAGTCGGGGGGTCGACAGCAATCAGCCCCAGCATTTT
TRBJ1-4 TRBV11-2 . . CASRKPGGSSGGKLFF TGTGCCAGCCGCAAACCTGGGGGGTCCTCCGGAGGGAAACTGTTTTTT
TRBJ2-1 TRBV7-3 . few CASSPSLADNEQFF TGTGCCAGCAGCCCCTCCTTAGCGGACAATGAGCAGTTCTTC
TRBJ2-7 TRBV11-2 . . CASSLAGVGEQYF TGTGCCAGCAGCTTAGCCGGGGTGGGCGAGCAGTACTTC
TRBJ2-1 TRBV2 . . CASKGVPRSEQFF TGTGCCAGCAAGGGAGTCCCGCGCAGTGAGCAGTTCTTC
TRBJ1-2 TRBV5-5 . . CASSLPGNYGYTF TGTGCCAGCAGCTTGCCGGGAAACTATGGCTACACCTTC
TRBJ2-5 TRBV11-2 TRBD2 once CASSLSSGMGETQYF TGTGCCAGCAGCTTATCTAGCGGTATGGGAGAGACCCAGTACTTC
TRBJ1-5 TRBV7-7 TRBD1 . CASSQGQGQGESLYSNQPQHF TGTGCCAGCAGCCAAGGACAGGGTCAAGGGGAAAGTCTTTATAGCAATCAGCCCCAGCATTTT
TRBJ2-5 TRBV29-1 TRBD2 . CSVGPGGTETQYF TGCAGCGTTGGTCCGGGAGGAACAGAGACCCAGTACTTC
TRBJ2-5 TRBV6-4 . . CASSETAKETQYF TGTGCCAGCAGTGAGACAGCAAAAGAGACCCAGTACTTC
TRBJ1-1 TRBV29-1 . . CSVWSLGGEAFF TGCAGCGTTTGGAGCTTAGGTGGGGAAGCTTTCTTT
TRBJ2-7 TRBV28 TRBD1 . CASRPQGASYEQYF TGTGCCAGCAGGCCCCAGGGGGCCTCCTACGAGCAGTACTTC